This TCR beta chain stems from a study of blood T cells in healthy people across ages. About the research overall: Capturing about one barcoded beta molecule per two T cells was achieved by template switching. The study, taken as a whole, reports: Conclusively comparing naive with antigen-experienced cells was impossible with unsorted PBMCs.

The second PCR ran roughly 7 to 12 cycles with a sample-barcoded 5' primer and J-beta primers. Unique molecular identifiers of 12 random nucleotides labeled each cDNA. MiXCR was run by TCRdb on the 5' RACE reads, yielding one entry per CDR3 protein. The sample records roughly 900,000 distinct CDR3 sequences, around 49% being singletons. The donors, all healthy, were Caucasians living in Russia, aged about 6 to 100. Concerning this clonotype itself: Its target is unknown.

The clonotype originates from a man aged 25 to 45 in good health. The sequencing input was blood.

The CDR3: CASRKPGQGFYEQYF. The CDR3 coding sequence is TGTGCCAGCCGAAAGCCGGGACAGGGTTTTTACGAGCAGTACTTC. The rearrangement uses TRBV6-2 or TRBV6-3 and TRBJ2-7; TRBD1 agrees at 9 bases. Germline CDR1 and CDR2: MNHEY and SVGEGT. V dropped 8 bases and J dropped 4; count of bases not matched to a gene: 12. The CDR3 loop spans 15 amino acids.